This record looks at one T cell receptor beta chain sequence and its context. This entry belongs to a study of blood T cell repertoires in COVID-19. Overall study: The analysed material was cDNA or gDNA that came from T cells, B-cell-depleted T cells, or PBMCs.

Here immunoSEQ multiplex PCR was the method, and the copy in TCRdb shows in-frame clones only, minus some. The sample records approximately 250,000 clones, around four fifths being singletons. The sample taken for sequencing was peripheral blood. The source of this sequence is a man aged 55 to 70 with acute or convalescent COVID-19.

Here the CDR3 reads CASRPSGGLTYNEQFF. CDR3 DNA sequence: TGTGCCAGCAGACCCAGCGGGGGGTTGACCTACAATGAGCAGTTCTTC. This chain joins TRBV4-2 and TRBJ2-1, with 9 bases lining up with TRBD2. Germline V gives CDR1 LGHNA, CDR2 YNFKEQ. The CDR3 consists of 16 residues. After removal of 6 bases from V and 2 bases from J, the junction contained 8 bases not matched to a gene.